The clone carrying this TCR beta chain was counted only a few times. Unique molecular identifiers were used to barcode this TCRbeta library. One entry per CDR3 protein, called by TCRdb with MiXCR from the PCR reads. This sample carries about 410,000 distinct CDR3 sequences, roughly 20% of them seen once, and the ten largest clones take around 4%. The data were obtained in a study of T-cell reconstitution after alpha-beta-depleted transplantation in children. CDR1 SNHLY and CDR2 FYNNEI come from the germline V gene. Trimming stripped 7 bases from V and 1 base from J, with 10 bases between. The CDR3 is 13 residues long.

The chain carries TRBV2 and TRBJ1-2; D is unclear. This TCR came from a human donor who donated a stem cell graft to a child with acute myeloid leukemia. The source was PBMCs from the stem cell graft donor, collected from the stem cell graft. Written as DNA, the CDR3 is TGTGCCAGCACCGTGCACGGTAACTATGGCTACACCTTC. Its translation: CASTVHGNYGYTF.